These 20 T cell receptor beta chains came from one sample sequenced in a study of blood T cell repertoires in COVID-19. TCRdb keeps only in-frame clones here, not all; method: immunoSEQ multiplex PCR. This repertoire shows about 230,000 clones, around 89% found once; its top ten account for roughly 3%. The source material was peripheral blood. These TCRs come from a man aged 25 to 45 with COVID-19, enrolled during active disease.

J is TRBJ1-6 and V is TRBV4-2; D not certain. The CDR3 extends over 15 amino acids. CDR1 and CDR2 (germline): LGHNA, YNFKEQ. Trimming pared 1 base from V and 11 bases from J, leaving 15 bases between. CDR3 amino acids: CASSQGFTTQTPLHF. CDR3 DNA sequence: TGTGCCAGCAGCCAAGGGTTTACGACACAAACACCCCTCCACTTT.

This clone appeared once. This chain joins TRBV28 and TRBJ1-2, with 7 bases fitting TRBD1. The CDR3 is 16 amino acids. V lost 5 bases, J lost 2 bases, and 11 bases stayed unmatched. Germline V gene sequence: CDR1 MDHEN, CDR2 SYDVKM. The CDR3 protein is CASSTPHPGQNYGYTF. In DNA form, the CDR3 reads TGTGCCAGCAGTACACCCCATCCGGGACAGAACTATGGCTACACCTTC.

This chain connects TRBV30 to TRBJ2-1; 10 bases match TRBD1. CDR3 length equals 15 residues. With V trimmed by 2 bases and J by 6 bases, 7 bases remained unmatched. Germline V gives CDR1 GTSNPN, CDR2 SVGIG (reference sequence). Here the CDR3 reads CAWSRGTGDFNEQFF. DNA of the CDR3: TGTGCCTGGAGTCGCGGGACAGGGGATTTCAATGAGCAGTTCTTC. The whole variable domain, remainder taken from reference TRBV30 and TRBJ2-1, is SQTIHQWPATLVQPVGSPLSLECTVEGTSNPNLYWYRQAAGRGLQLLFYSVGIGQISSEVPQNLSASRPQDRQFILSSKKLLLSDSGFYLCAWSRGTGDFNEQFFGPGTRLTVL.

This clone was detected once. This chain connects TRBV2 to TRBJ1-2; 7 bases align to TRBD1. Per germline, CDR1 SNHLY and CDR2 FYNNEI. V lost 2 bases to trimming and J lost 8 bases; unmatched junction nucleotides: 8. The CDR3 has 14 residues. CDR3 sequence reads: CASSEIVTGSGYTF. The CDR3 DNA is TGTGCCAGCAGTGAAATCGTGACAGGGAGCGGCTACACCTTC.

This chain joins TRBV25-1 and TRBJ2-7, with 8 nucleotides matching TRBD1. V was clipped by 4 bases and J by 1 base; unmatched bases: 3. The CDR3 length is 14 residues. CDR1 MGHDK and CDR2 SYGVNS come from the germline V gene. The CDR3 DNA reads as TGTGCCAGCAGTGCAGGACAGGGTTCCTACGAGCAGTACTTC. Its protein product is CASSAGQGSYEQYF.

This chain connects TRBV15 to TRBJ2-3, with 8 bases that match TRBD2. With 0 bases clipped from V and 4 bases from J, the junction kept 6 bases outside the gene matches. This CDR3 contains 16 residues. Germline V gene sequence: CDR1 LNHNV, CDR2 YYDKDF (reference sequence). DNA of the CDR3: TGTGCCACCAGCAGAGATCCTCCTAGCGGGTCAGATACGCAGTATTTT. Translating it yields CATSRDPPSGSDTQYF.

V is TRBV6-5 and J is TRBJ2-7; the D gene is possibly TRBD1 (8 bases). Germline loops: CDR1 MNHEY, CDR2 SVGAGI. Trimming removed 8 bases at V and 3 bases at J, with 17 bases between. The CDR3 is made up of 14 amino acids. The CDR3 loop is CASGGGTGIYEQYF. CDR3 in DNA: TGTGCCAGCGGGGGGGGGACAGGAATCTACGAGCAGTACTTC.

The chain uses TRBV5-1 and TRBJ2-5, with TRBD1 matching 8 bases. Losses at the gene ends were 7 bases for V and 4 bases for J; bases not matched to a gene: 6. The CDR3 loop spans 13 amino acids. The V gene's germline CDR1 is SGHRS and CDR2 YFSETQ. The CDR3 here is CASQGARGETQYF. In nucleotides, the CDR3 is TGCGCCAGCCAGGGGGCGAGGGGAGAGACCCAGTACTTC.

CDR3 in amino acids: CASKETTNIYEQYF. Here the CDR3 DNA reads TGTGCCAGCAAAGAGACAACGAATATCTACGAGCAGTACTTC. The V call is TRBV5-6, the J call TRBJ2-7; D remains ambiguous. The germline V gene has CDR1 SGHDT and CDR2 YYEEEE. This CDR3 has 14 residues. The V and J ends lost 6 bases and 3 bases respectively, with 16 bases between them. Supplemented by reference TRBV5-6 and TRBJ2-7, the full variable domain reads DAGVTQSPTHLIKTRGQQVTLRCSPKSGHDTVSWYQQALGQGPQFIFQYYEEEERQRGNFPDRFSGHQFPNYSSELNVNALLLGDSALYLCASKETTNIYEQYFGPGTRLTVT.

The chain links TRBV7-2 to TRBJ2-1, with 8 nucleotides matching TRBD2. This CDR3 comprises 16 residues. V was pared by 5 bases and J by 6 bases, with 12 bases of the junction left unmatched. Germline loops: CDR1 SGHTA, CDR2 FQGNSA. The CDR3 spells CASSQRRTGGSNEQFF. The DNA of the CDR3 is TGTGCCAGCAGCCAGAGGCGAACGGGGGGGAGCAATGAGCAGTTCTTC.

The chain recombines TRBV3-1 (or the pseudogene TRBV3-2) with TRBJ1-3, with unresolved D. The germline V gene has CDR1 LGHDT and CDR2 YNNKEL (reference sequence). The CDR3 covers 16 residues. V lost 5 bases to trimming and J lost 3 bases, with 17 bases between them. CDR3 residues: CASSKTDLLYGNTIYF. CDR3 DNA: TGTGCCAGCAGCAAGACTGACCTGTTATATGGAAACACCATATATTTT.

This chain links TRBV6-2 or TRBV6-3 with TRBJ2-3; D remains unclear. This CDR3 comprises 15 residues. CDR1 and CDR2 from the germline V gene are MNHEY and SVGEGT. V lost 2 bases and J lost 0, with 9 bases in between. CDR3 region: CASSYVASSTDTQYF. CDR3 in DNA: TGTGCCAGCAGTTACGTAGCCTCTAGCACAGATACGCAGTATTTT.

V gene TRBV11-3 combines with J gene TRBJ2-7; D unclear. CDR3 length equals 11 residues. CDR1 and CDR2 (germline): SGHNT, YENEEA. V shed 5 bases and J shed 1 base, with 3 bases lying between them. The CDR3 nucleotides read TGTGCCAGCAGCCCGTCCTACGAGCAGTACTTC. As protein: CASSPSYEQYF.

This chain links TRBV30 with TRBJ2-7, with D possibly TRBD2 on 6 matching bases. This CDR3 is built from 12 residues. Germline values: CDR1 GTSNPN, CDR2 SVGIG (reference sequence). The ends were cut back, 1 base at V and 2 bases at J, with 6 bases in the middle. The CDR3 coding sequence is TGTGCCTGGAGTGCGGGAGCCTACGAGCAGTACTTC. It is translated as CAWSAGAYEQYF.

V usage is TRBV5-1 and J usage is TRBJ2-7, with TRBD1 identical over 8 bases. The CDR3 is made up of 14 amino acids. Losses at the gene ends were 4 bases for V and 0 bases for J; bases not matched to a gene: 3. Germline V gene sequence: CDR1 SGHRS, CDR2 YFSETQ. For the CDR3, the DNA is TGCGCCAGCAGCCGGGACAGGACCTCCTACGAGCAGTACTTC. Amino acid sequence: CASSRDRTSYEQYF.

Comments on this clone: The same CDR3 can be traced to other DNA sequences in this sample. This chain joins TRBV18 and TRBJ1-1; D gene ambiguous. CDR3 size: 13 residues. CDR1 KGHSH and CDR2 LQKENI come from the germline V gene. Trimming removed 3 bases from V and 2 bases from J, with 7 bases in between. This CDR3 is CASSPGLNTEAFF. The CDR3 DNA reads TGTGCCAGCTCACCCGGACTTAACACTGAAGCTTTCTTT.

The CDR3 spells CASSRDLSYEQYF. For the CDR3, the DNA is TGTGCCAGCTCGCGGGACTTGTCCTACGAGCAGTACTTC. This sequence joins TRBV18 and TRBJ2-7, with D possibly matching TRBD2 (6 bases). The CDR3 sequence is 13 residues long. The V and J ends lost 6 bases and 1 base respectively, with 10 bases between them. Germline CDR1 reads KGHSH; CDR2 reads LQKENI.

The chain is built from TRBV2 and TRBJ2-7; D not certain. Trimming took off 6 bases at V and 4 bases at J, with 7 bases between the two ends. The CDR3 has 11 amino acids. Germline V gives CDR1 SNHLY, CDR2 FYNNEI. CDR3 DNA sequence: TGTGCCAGCAGCCTCGTATACGAGCAGTACTTC. Translating gives CASSLVYEQYF.

The genes are TRBV29-1 and TRBJ1-2, with D perhaps matching TRBD1 (5 bases). Germline-derived CDR1 and CDR2 are SQVTM and ANQGSEA. CDR3 length: 13 amino acids. Deletions cut 6 bases from V and 7 bases from J, with 18 bases between. CDR3 sequence reads: CSVWGGPVSGYTF. The CDR3 bases are TGCAGCGTATGGGGGGGACCGGTGAGTGGCTACACCTTC.

This chain links TRBV19 with TRBJ2-1; 12 nucleotides align to TRBD1. Germline V lookup: CDR1 LNHDA, CDR2 SQIVND (reference sequence). The length of the CDR3 is 14 residues. V gave up 7 bases and J gave up 7 bases; unmatched junction bases: 5. The CDR3 loop is CASTGTGGWNEQFF. In DNA form, the CDR3 reads TGTGCCAGTACCGGGACAGGGGGCTGGAATGAGCAGTTCTTC.